Sequencing of this T cell receptor (beta chain) was carried out in a study of T cells after yellow fever vaccination. MiXCR was run by TCRdb on the 5' RACE reads, yielding one entry per CDR3 protein. The table lists hundreds of thousands of distinct CDR3 sequences, about a sixth of them singletons, with approximately 15% in the top ten. The germline gives CDR1 KGHSH, CDR2 LQKENI. The CDR3 loop spans 15 amino acids. The germline V and J ends were trimmed by 4 bases and 7 bases, with 16 bases remaining between them. The TCR was taken from a man between 18 and 29 years old who received the YFV17D yellow fever vaccine. J is TRBJ2-2 and V is TRBV18; unclear D gene. The sequenced sample was PBMCs, obtained around 5 days after the first yellow fever vaccination. CDR3 nucleotides: TGTGCCAGCTCACTCTCGACTGACCAATACGGGGAGCTGTTTTTT. This encodes CASSLSTDQYGELFF.